A selection of T cell receptor beta chains follows, all from one sample in a study of blood T cell repertoires in COVID-19. The assay was immunoSEQ multiplex PCR, and TCRdb's table has in-frame clones only and misses some. The sample has 200,000 to 300,000 clones, 86% seen once; the top ten hold about 3%. The sample taken for sequencing was peripheral blood. The receptors were sampled from a young woman who had recovered from COVID-19. Each CDR3 is given with its conserved first and last residue. D genes are given only for firm matches. Size values are once, few and many counts, or a class for expanded clones, and some rows have none.

D: -
V: TRBV7-9
J: TRBJ2-5
size: -
DNA: TGTGCCAGCACCTTGGTCCAATACCAAGAGACCCAGTACTTC
CDR3: CASTLVQYQETQYF

D: TRBD1
V: TRBV10-3
J: TRBJ1-2
size: -
DNA: TGTGCCATCATGGAAGGGGGCGGCGATGGCTACACCTTC
CDR3: CAIMEGGGDGYTF

D: TRBD2
V: TRBV11-1
J: TRBJ2-5
size: -
DNA: TGTGCCAGCAGCTTACCTAGCGGGGAGACCCAGTACTTC
CDR3: CASSLPSGETQYF

D: TRBD2
V: TRBV28
J: TRBJ2-1
size: -
DNA: TGTGCCAGCAGTCCGTATACCACGGCTAGCGGGGGGTACAATGAGCAGTTCTTC
CDR3: CASSPYTTASGGYNEQFF

D: -
V: TRBV5-1
J: TRBJ1-2
size: -
DNA: TGCGCCAGCAGCTTGGACAGTTCCTCCCTCTATGGCTACACCTTC
CDR3: CASSLDSSSLYGYTF

D: -
V: TRBV4-3
J: TRBJ1-1
size: -
DNA: TGCGCCAGCAGCCAATCCACTCTGGACACTGAAGCTTTCTTT
CDR3: CASSQSTLDTEAFF

D: TRBD1
V: TRBV13
J: TRBJ2-1
size: -
DNA: TGTGCCAGCAGCTATGGACAGGCTTCCTACAATGAGCAGTTCTTC
CDR3: CASSYGQASYNEQFF

D: -
V: TRBV5-5
J: TRBJ2-7
size: once
DNA: TGTGCCAGCAGCTTGGGTTACGGTTACGAGCAGTACTTC
CDR3: CASSLGYGYEQYF

D: TRBD1
V: TRBV29-1
J: TRBJ2-7
size: -
DNA: TGCAGCGTAGCTGACAGGGGCGAAAGCGAGCAGTACTTC
CDR3: CSVADRGESEQYF

D: -
V: TRBV4-1
J: TRBJ2-5
size: -
DNA: TGCGCCAGCAGCATCCAGGGTCAAGAGACCCAGTACTTC
CDR3: CASSIQGQETQYF

D: TRBD2
V: TRBV9
J: TRBJ2-3
size: -
DNA: TGTGCCAGCAGCCACCCCCGGGGGGGACCAGATACGCAGTATTTT
CDR3: CASSHPRGGPDTQYF

D: TRBD2
V: TRBV4-1
J: TRBJ2-7
size: -
DNA: TGCGCCAGTAGCCAAGAACAGGGACTAGCGGGGGGTTGGCAGTACTTC
CDR3: CASSQEQGLAGGWQYF

D: -
V: TRBV27
J: TRBJ2-2
size: -
DNA: TGTGCCAGTAAGCGGAGTAACACCGGGGAGCTGTTTTTT
CDR3: CASKRSNTGELFF

D: TRBD2
V: TRBV19
J: TRBJ2-4
size: -
DNA: TGTGCCAGTAAAGCGGGGAGAGTTCAGTACTTC
CDR3: CASKAGRVQYF

D: -
V: TRBV9
J: TRBJ1-2
size: -
DNA: TGTGCCAGCAGCCCAGGGGACCCACGCGTGTCCTATGGCTACACCTTC
CDR3: CASSPGDPRVSYGYTF

D: -
V: TRBV4-1
J: TRBJ2-1
size: -
DNA: TGCGCCAGCAGCCCCCAGGGCGGCTCCTACAATGAGCAGTTCTTC
CDR3: CASSPQGGSYNEQFF

D: -
V: TRBV11-3
J: TRBJ2-3
size: -
DNA: TGTGCCAGCAGCGGGGAGACAGATACGCAGTATTTT
CDR3: CASSGETDTQYF

D: TRBD2
V: TRBV5-4
J: TRBJ2-1
size: -
DNA: TGTGCCAGCAGCGGGGGACTACAGTCAAACAATGAGCAGTTCTTC
CDR3: CASSGGLQSNNEQFF

D: -
V: TRBV5-1
J: TRBJ2-5
size: -
DNA: TGCGCCAGCAGACCGTCAGGGCGAGGAGAGACCCAGTACTTC
CDR3: CASRPSGRGETQYF

D: TRBD2
V: TRBV9
J: TRBJ2-1
size: -
DNA: TGTGCCAGCAGCGTATGGGTTGGCGGGGGGAGCTCCTACAATGAGCAGTTCTTC
CDR3: CASSVWVGGGSSYNEQFF

D: -
V: TRBV5-1
J: TRBJ1-2
size: -
DNA: TGCGCCAGCAGCATCGGGGGGCTCTCTAACTATGGCTACACCTTC
CDR3: CASSIGGLSNYGYTF

D: -
V: TRBV6-5
J: TRBJ2-2
size: -
DNA: TGTGCCAGCAGTTACTCCCAGGGTAACGGGGAGCTGTTTTTT
CDR3: CASSYSQGNGELFF

D: -
V: TRBV5-1
J: TRBJ1-5
size: -
DNA: TGCGCCAGCAGCTTCGGCCTGTCCGGAGATCAGCCCCAGCATTTT
CDR3: CASSFGLSGDQPQHF

D: TRBD1
V: TRBV29-1
J: TRBJ2-7
size: -
DNA: TGCAGCGTGGCGACAGGGCTAACCTACGAGCAGTACTTC
CDR3: CSVATGLTYEQYF

D: TRBD2
V: TRBV18
J: TRBJ2-3
size: -
DNA: TGTGCCAGCTCCCGCGCGGGGGTTGGCACAGATACGCAGTATTTT
CDR3: CASSRAGVGTDTQYF

D: -
V: TRBV6-4
J: TRBJ1-4
size: -
DNA: TGTGCCAGCAACCCCCTAGAAACAGGGCAAAAACTGTTTTTT
CDR3: CASNPLETGQKLFF

D: TRBD2
V: TRBV5-1
J: TRBJ2-1
size: once
DNA: TGCGCCAGCAGCTATGGACTAGCGGGGGTACTGGACAATGAGCAGTTCTTC
CDR3: CASSYGLAGVLDNEQFF

D: TRBD1
V: TRBV27
J: TRBJ1-6
size: -
DNA: TGTGCCAGCAGTTCAGGGGGCGGCGGTTCACCCCTCCACTTT
CDR3: CASSSGGGGSPLHF

D: -
V: TRBV4-1
J: TRBJ1-4
size: few
DNA: TGCGCCAGCAGCCGACAGGAGAGGAATGAAAAACTGTTTTTT
CDR3: CASSRQERNEKLFF

D: -
V: TRBV21-1
J: TRBJ2-7
size: -
DNA: TGTGCCAGCAGTTGCTACCCCCTAGCCTACGAGCAGTACTTC
CDR3: CASSCYPLAYEQYF

D: TRBD1
V: TRBV7-9
J: TRBJ1-2
size: -
DNA: TGTGCCAGCAGCTCGGACAGGGAGCGGTATGGCTACACCTTC
CDR3: CASSSDRERYGYTF

D: TRBD1
V: TRBV5-1
J: TRBJ2-5
size: -
DNA: TGCGCCAGCAGCGGGGGACAGATCGCCTCCGGGGAGACCCAGTACTTC
CDR3: CASSGGQIASGETQYF

D: -
V: TRBV6-5
J: TRBJ1-2
size: -
DNA: TGTGCCAGCATTTCAGGGGATGGCTACACCTTC
CDR3: CASISGDGYTF